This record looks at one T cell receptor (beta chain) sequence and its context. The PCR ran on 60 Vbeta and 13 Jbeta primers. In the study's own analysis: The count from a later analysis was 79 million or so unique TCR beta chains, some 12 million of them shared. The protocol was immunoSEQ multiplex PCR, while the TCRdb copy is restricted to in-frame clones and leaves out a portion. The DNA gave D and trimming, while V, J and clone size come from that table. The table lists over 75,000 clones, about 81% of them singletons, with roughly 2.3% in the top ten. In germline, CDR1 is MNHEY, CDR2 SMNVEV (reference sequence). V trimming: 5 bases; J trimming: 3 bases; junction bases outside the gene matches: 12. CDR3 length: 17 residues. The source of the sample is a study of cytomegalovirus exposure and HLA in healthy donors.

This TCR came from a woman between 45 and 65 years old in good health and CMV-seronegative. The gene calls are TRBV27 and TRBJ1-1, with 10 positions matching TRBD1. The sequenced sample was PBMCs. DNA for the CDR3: TGTGCCAGCAGTATTTCGGGACAGGGGATCAGGGACACTGAAGCTTTCTTT. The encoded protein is CASSISGQGIRDTEAFF.